This T cell receptor (beta chain) was identified in a study of CD8+CD57+ T cells in acquired aplastic anemia. In this sample, this clonotype turned up a few times. Genomic DNA acted as the template from which TCR beta VDJ combination and CDR3 sequence profiling were carried out. TCRdb fed the reads into MiXCR, producing one record per CDR3 protein. The table includes tens of thousands of distinct CDR3 sequences, 65% to 80% detected once. CDR3 length: 15 residues. V lost 5 bases and J lost 5; bases outside the gene matches: 10. The V gene's germline CDR1 is ENHRY and CDR2 SYGVKD. The sample comprised sorted CD4+, CD8+, or CD8+CD57+ T cells (not recorded which) from PBMCs. The receptor was isolated from a human donor in good health, serving as a control. This rearrangement joins TRBV10-3 to TRBJ1-2, with TRBD1 matching 8 bases. CDR3 loop: CAISQPGQELYGYTF. The CDR3 DNA sequence: TGTGCCATCAGTCAGCCGGGACAGGAACTATATGGCTACACCTTC.